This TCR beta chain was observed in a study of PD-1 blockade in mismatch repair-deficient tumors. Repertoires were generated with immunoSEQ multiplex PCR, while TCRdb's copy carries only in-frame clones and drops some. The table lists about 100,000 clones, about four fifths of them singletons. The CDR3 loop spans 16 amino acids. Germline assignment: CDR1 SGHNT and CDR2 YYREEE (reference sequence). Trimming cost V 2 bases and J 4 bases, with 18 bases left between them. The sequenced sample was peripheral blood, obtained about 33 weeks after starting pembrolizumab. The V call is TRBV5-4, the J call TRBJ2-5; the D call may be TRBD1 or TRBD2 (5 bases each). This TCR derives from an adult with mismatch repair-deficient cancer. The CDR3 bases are TGTGCCAGCAGCTTACTCTCGGGGCCGGAATCAGAGACCCAGTACTTC. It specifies CASSLLSGPESETQYF.